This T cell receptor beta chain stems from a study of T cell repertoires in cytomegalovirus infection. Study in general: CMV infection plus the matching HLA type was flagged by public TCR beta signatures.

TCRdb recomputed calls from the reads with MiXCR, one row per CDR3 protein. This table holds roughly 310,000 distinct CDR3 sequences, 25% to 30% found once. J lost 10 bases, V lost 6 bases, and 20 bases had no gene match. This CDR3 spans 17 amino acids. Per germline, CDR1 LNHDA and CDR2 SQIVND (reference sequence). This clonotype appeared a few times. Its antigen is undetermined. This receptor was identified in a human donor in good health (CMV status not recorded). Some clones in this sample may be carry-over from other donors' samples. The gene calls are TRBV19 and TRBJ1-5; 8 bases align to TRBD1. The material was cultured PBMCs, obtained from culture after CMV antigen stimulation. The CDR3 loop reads CASRGVGTGGALHPQHF. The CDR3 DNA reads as TGTGCCAGTAGAGGGGTCGGGACAGGTGGCGCGTTACATCCCCAGCATTTT.